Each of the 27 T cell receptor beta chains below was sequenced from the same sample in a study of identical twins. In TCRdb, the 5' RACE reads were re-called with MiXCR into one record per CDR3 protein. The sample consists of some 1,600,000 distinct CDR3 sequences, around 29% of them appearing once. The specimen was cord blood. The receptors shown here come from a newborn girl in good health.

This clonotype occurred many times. The CDR3, as DNA: TGTGCCAGCAGGACCGGGACTATAGATACGCAGTATTTT. Translation: CASRTGTIDTQYF. The chain uses TRBV6-5 and TRBJ2-3; TRBD2 agrees at 7 bases. The CDR3 has 13 amino acids. The germline CDR1 and CDR2 sequences are MNHEY and SVGAGI. Trimming took 6 bases from V and 5 from J; bases not matched to a gene: 5.

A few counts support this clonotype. For the CDR3, the DNA is TGTGCCAGCAGCTCGGATGTGGGATTCGCTAACTATGGCTACACCTTC. Amino acids: CASSSDVGFANYGYTF. The J gene is TRBJ1-2, the V gene TRBV13; D not resolved. This CDR3 region has 16 residues. Germline lookup yields CDR1 PRHDT and CDR2 FYEKMQ (reference sequence). The germline V and J ends were trimmed by 4 bases and 0 bases, with 15 bases remaining between them. The complete variable domain, with remaining parts taken from reference TRBV13 and TRBJ1-2, reads AAGVIQSPRHLIKEKRETATLKCYPIPRHDTVYWYQQGPGQDPQFLISFYEKMQSDKGSIPDRFSAQQFSDYHSELNMSSLELGDSALYFCASSSDVGFANYGYTFGSGTRLTVV.

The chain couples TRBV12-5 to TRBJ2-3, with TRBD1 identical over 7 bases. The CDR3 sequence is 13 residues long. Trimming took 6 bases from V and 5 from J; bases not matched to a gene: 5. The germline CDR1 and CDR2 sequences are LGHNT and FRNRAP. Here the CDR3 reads CASGLTGRDTQYF. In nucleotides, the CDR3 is TGTGCTAGTGGCCTGACAGGGCGAGATACGCAGTATTTT.

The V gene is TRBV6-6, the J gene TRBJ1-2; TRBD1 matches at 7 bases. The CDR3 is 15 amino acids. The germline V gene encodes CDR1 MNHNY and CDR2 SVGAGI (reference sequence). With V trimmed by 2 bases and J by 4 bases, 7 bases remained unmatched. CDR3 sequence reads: CASSYDFRDSYGYTF. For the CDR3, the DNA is TGTGCCAGCAGTTACGACTTCCGGGACAGCTATGGCTACACCTTC.

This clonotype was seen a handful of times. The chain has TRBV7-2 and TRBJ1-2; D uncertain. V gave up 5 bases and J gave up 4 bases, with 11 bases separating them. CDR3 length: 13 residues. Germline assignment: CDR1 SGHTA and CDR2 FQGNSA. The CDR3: CASSAFGTYGYTF. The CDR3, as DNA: TGTGCCAGCAGCGCTTTCGGAACCTATGGCTACACCTTC.

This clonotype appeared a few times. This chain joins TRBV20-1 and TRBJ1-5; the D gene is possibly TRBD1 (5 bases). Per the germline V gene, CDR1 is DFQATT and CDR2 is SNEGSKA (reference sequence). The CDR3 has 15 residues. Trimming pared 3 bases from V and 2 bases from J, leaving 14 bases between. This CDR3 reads CSARGSGRGNQPQHF. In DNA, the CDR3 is TGCAGTGCTAGGGGATCAGGGAGGGGCAATCAGCCCCAGCATTTT.

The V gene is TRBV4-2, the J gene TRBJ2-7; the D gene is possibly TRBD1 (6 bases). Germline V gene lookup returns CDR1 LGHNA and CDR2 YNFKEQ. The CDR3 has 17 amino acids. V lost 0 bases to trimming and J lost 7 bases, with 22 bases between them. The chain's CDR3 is CASSQDVSGESYNEQYF. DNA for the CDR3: TGTGCCAGCAGCCAAGATGTTTCAGGGGAGTCCTACAATGAGCAGTACTTC.

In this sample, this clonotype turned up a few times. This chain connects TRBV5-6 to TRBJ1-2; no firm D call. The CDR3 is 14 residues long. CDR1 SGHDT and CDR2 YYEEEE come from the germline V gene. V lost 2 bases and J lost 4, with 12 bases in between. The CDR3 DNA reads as TGTGCCAGCAGCTTCGACGAGGGCCTCTATGGCTACACCTTC. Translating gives CASSFDEGLYGYTF.

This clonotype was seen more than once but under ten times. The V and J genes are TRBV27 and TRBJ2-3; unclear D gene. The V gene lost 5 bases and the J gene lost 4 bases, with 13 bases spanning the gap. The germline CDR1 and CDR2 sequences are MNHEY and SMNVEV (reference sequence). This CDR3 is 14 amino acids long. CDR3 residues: CASSPHGRADTQYF. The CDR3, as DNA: TGTGCCAGCAGTCCCCACGGCCGGGCAGATACGCAGTATTTT.

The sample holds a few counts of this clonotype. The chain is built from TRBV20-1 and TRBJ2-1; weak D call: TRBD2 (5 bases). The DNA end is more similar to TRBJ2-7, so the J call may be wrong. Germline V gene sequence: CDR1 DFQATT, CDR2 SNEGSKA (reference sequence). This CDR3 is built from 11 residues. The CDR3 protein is CSAPGIYEQYF. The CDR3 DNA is TGCAGTGCGCCGGGGATCTACGAGCAGTACTTC.

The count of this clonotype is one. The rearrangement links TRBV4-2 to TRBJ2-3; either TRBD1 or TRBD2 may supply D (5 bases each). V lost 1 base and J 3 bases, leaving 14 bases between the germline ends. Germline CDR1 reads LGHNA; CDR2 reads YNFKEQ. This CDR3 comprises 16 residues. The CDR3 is CASSQAPGLGTDTQYF. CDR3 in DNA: TGTGCCAGCAGCCAAGCCCCGGGGCTAGGGACAGATACGCAGTATTTT.

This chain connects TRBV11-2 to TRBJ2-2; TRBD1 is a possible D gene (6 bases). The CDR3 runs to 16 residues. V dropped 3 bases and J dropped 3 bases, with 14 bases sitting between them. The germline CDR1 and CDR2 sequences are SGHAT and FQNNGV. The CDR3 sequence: CASSFWGLADTGELFF. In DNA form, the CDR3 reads TGTGCCAGCAGCTTTTGGGGGCTGGCGGACACCGGGGAGCTGTTTTTT.

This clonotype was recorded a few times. This chain's CDR3 is CASSLDRCRSYEQYF. For the CDR3, the DNA is TGTGCCAGCAGCTTAGATCGGTGCAGATCCTACGAGCAGTACTTC. V gene TRBV11-3 combines with J gene TRBJ2-7; D is unclear. Germline CDR1 reads SGHNT; CDR2 reads YENEEA. Trimming stripped 0 bases from V and 1 base from J, with 10 bases between. The CDR3 loop spans 15 amino acids.

In nucleotides, the CDR3 is TGTGCCAGCAGGACCGGGACAGGGGATCAGCCCCAGCATTTT. Translation: CASRTGTGDQPQHF. This sequence joins TRBV12-3 or TRBV12-4 and TRBJ1-5, with 10 bases that match TRBD1. Germline trimming cut 6 bases from V and 5 bases from J; bases unmatched to any gene: 4. The length of the CDR3 is 14 residues.

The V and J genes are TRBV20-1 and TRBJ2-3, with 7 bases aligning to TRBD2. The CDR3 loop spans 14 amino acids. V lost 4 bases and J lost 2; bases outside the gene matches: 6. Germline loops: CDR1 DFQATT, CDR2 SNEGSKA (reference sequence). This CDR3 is CSAKGTTLTDTQYF. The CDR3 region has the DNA TGCAGTGCTAAGGGGACTACACTCACAGATACGCAGTATTTT.

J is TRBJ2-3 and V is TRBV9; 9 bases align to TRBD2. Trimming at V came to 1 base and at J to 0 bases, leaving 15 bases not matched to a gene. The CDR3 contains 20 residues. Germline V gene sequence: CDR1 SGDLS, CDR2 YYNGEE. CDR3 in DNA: TGTGCCAGCAGCGTACCCCCTAGCGGGACCAGCCTATATAGCACAGATACGCAGTATTTT. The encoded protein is CASSVPPSGTSLYSTDTQYF.

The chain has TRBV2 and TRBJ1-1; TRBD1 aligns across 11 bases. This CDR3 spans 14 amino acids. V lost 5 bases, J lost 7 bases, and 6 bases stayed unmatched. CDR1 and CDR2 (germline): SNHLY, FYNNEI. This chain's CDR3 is CASSLDRGQGEAFF. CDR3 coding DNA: TGTGCCAGCAGTCTGGACAGGGGGCAGGGTGAAGCTTTCTTT.

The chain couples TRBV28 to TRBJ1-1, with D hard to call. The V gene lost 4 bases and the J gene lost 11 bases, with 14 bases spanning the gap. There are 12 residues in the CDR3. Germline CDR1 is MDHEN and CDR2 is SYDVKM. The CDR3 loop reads CASSYRRSGAFF. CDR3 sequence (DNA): TGTGCCAGCAGTTATCGCCGGTCGGGGGCTTTCTTT. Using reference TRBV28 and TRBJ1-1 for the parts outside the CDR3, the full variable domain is DVKVTQSSRYLVKRTGEKVFLECVQDMDHENMFWYRQDPGLGLRLIYFSYDVKMKEKGDIPEGYSVSREKKERFSLILESASTNQTSMYLCASSYRRSGAFFGQGTRLTVV.

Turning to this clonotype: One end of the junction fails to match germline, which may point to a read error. CDR3 residues: CAGSWAGLRSGNTIYF. Here the CDR3 DNA reads TGTGCCGGCAGTTGGGCGGGACTCCGCTCTGGAAACACCATATATTTT. This chain connects TRBV28 to TRBJ1-3; weak D call: TRBD1 (5 bases). The CDR3 has 16 residues. Germline V gives CDR1 MDHEN, CDR2 SYDVKM.

The CDR3 nucleotides read TGTGCCAGCAGCTCACTGACTAGCGGGGGATTTAACACCGGGGAGCTGTTTTTT. It specifies CASSSLTSGGFNTGELFF. The chain couples TRBV5-6 to TRBJ2-2; 12 positions match TRBD2. CDR3 length equals 18 residues. From germline, CDR1 is SGHDT and CDR2 YYEEEE. V gave up 3 bases and J gave up 2 bases; unmatched junction bases: 8.

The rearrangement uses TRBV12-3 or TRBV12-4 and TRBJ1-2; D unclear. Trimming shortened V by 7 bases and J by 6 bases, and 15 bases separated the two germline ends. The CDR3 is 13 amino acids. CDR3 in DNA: TGTGCCAGCACTTCCCCGTTCGGCCATGGCTACACCTTC. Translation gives CASTSPFGHGYTF.

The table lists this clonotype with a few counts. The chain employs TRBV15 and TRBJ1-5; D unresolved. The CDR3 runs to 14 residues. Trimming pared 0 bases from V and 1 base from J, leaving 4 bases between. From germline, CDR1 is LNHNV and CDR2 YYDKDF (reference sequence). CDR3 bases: TGTGCCACCAGCAGAGATTACAGCAATCAGCCCCAGCATTTT. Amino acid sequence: CATSRDYSNQPQHF. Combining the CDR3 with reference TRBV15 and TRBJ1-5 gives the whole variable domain DAMVIQNPRYQVTQFGKPVTLSCSQTLNHNVMYWYQQKSSQAPKLLFHYYDKDFNNEADTPDNFQSRRPNTSFCFLDIRSPGLGDTAMYLCATSRDYSNQPQHFGDGTRLSIL.

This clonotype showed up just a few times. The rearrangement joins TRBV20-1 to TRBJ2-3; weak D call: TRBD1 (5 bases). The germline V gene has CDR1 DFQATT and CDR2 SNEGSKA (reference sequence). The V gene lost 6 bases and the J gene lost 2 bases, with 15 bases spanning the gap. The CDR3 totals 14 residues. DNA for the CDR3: TGCAGTGCCAGGGCAGCTCTACCCACAGATACGCAGTATTTT. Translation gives CSARAALPTDTQYF.

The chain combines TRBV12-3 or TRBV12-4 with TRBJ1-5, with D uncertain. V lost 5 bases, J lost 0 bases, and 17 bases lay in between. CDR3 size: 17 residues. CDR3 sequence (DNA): TGTGCCAGCAGTGCCCCCCTATCGGGCCTTAGCAATCAGCCCCAGCATTTT. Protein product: CASSAPLSGLSNQPQHF.

For the CDR3, the DNA is TGTGCCACCAGCAGGGTCGTCGTCACAGATACGCAGTATTTT. Protein: CATSRVVVTDTQYF. This chain connects TRBV15 to TRBJ2-3; D unclear. The CDR3 extends over 14 amino acids. With 3 bases removed from V and 2 bases from J, the gap between germline ends came to 9 bases. The germline V gene has CDR1 LNHNV and CDR2 YYDKDF (reference sequence).

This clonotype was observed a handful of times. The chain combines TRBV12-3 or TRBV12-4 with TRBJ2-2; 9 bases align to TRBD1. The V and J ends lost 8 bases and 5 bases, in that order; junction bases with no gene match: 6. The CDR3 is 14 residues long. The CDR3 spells CASPGQGNTGELFF. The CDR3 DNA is TGTGCCAGCCCGGGACAGGGAAATACCGGGGAGCTGTTTTTT.

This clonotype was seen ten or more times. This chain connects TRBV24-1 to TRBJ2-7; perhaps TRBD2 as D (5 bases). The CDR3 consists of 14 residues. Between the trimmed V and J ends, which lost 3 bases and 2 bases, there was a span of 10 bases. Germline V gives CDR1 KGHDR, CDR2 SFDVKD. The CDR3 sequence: CATSDGAGAYEQYF. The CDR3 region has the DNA TGTGCCACCAGTGATGGAGCCGGGGCCTACGAGCAGTACTTC.